The 26 T cell receptor beta chains presented below share a single source sample, sequenced in a study of blood T cell repertoires in COVID-19. Data came from immunoSEQ multiplex PCR; TCRdb stores just in-frame clones and leaves some out. This sample has about 250,000 clones, with about 86% found just once. The specimen was peripheral blood. The origin of the receptors is a man aged 50 or older with active or convalescent COVID-19.

A single count supports this clone. This chain connects TRBV7-3 to TRBJ1-2; D call uncertain. Trimming cost V 4 bases and J 2 bases, with 11 bases left between them. The germline CDR1 and CDR2 sequences are SGHTA and FQGTGA. The CDR3 consists of 14 residues. CDR3 residues: CASSSEAGNYGYTF. In DNA form, the CDR3 reads TGTGCCAGCAGCTCGGAGGCGGGGAACTATGGCTACACCTTC.

The V gene is TRBV6-2 or TRBV6-3, the J gene TRBJ1-5; no firm D call. This CDR3 comprises 14 residues. The germline V and J ends were trimmed by 3 bases and 1 base, with 7 bases remaining between them. Germline CDR1 MNHEY, CDR2 SVGEGT. CDR3 amino acids: CASSYWESNQPQHF. The CDR3 coding sequence is TGTGCCAGCAGTTATTGGGAGAGCAATCAGCCCCAGCATTTT.

The genes are TRBV7-8 and TRBJ1-2, with D perhaps matching TRBD1 (5 bases). Germline V gene lookup returns CDR1 SGHVS and CDR2 FQNEAQ. The V end was cut by 0 bases, the J end by 10 bases, with 12 bases between. The CDR3 is 13 residues long. CDR3 region: CASSLALTGTYTF. CDR3 nucleotide sequence: TGTGCCAGCAGCTTAGCCTTAACAGGAACCTACACCTTC.

V and J are TRBV12-5 and TRBJ2-5, with a tentative D call TRBD2 (6 bases). CDR3 length: 14 residues. V was clipped by 4 bases and J by 0 bases, with 9 bases between them. Germline CDR1 reads LGHNT; CDR2 reads FRNRAP. CDR3 in DNA: TGTGCTAGTGGTTCCTGGACTAACCAAGAGACCCAGTACTTC. Amino acids: CASGSWTNQETQYF.

The CDR3 loop reads CASSQDPGANTGELFF. Written as DNA, the CDR3 is TGCGCCAGCAGCCAAGATCCGGGGGCGAACACCGGGGAGCTGTTTTTT. The J gene is TRBJ2-2, the V gene TRBV4-1, with TRBD2 as a possible D gene (6 bases). Between the trimmed V and J ends, which lost 0 bases and 0 bases, there was a span of 8 bases. Germline V lookup: CDR1 MGHRA, CDR2 YSYEKL. The CDR3 runs to 16 residues.

The rearrangement uses TRBV30 and TRBJ2-7; D is ambiguous. CDR3 length: 14 residues. V was shortened by 2 bases and J by 2 bases, with 13 bases between the two germline ends. Looked up from germline, CDR1 is GTSNPN and CDR2 is SVGIG (reference sequence). The CDR3 nucleotides are TGTGCCTGGAGTAGGAAGCAGGCCGCCTACGAGCAGTACTTC. Encoded protein: CAWSRKQAAYEQYF.

Note on this clone: Other nucleotide sequences from this sample produce the same CDR3. V and J are TRBV5-1 and TRBJ2-3; a possible D gene is TRBD2 (6 bases). Trimming removed 3 bases at V and 4 bases at J, with 12 bases between. The CDR3 is 14 residues long. Germline V gives CDR1 SGHRS, CDR2 YFSETQ. CDR3 sequence (DNA): TGCGCCAGCAGCTCGACTAGTGGGCCAGATACGCAGTATTTT. This sequence encodes CASSSTSGPDTQYF.

V and J are TRBV27 and TRBJ2-3; 9 bases are a match to TRBD2. CDR1 is MNHEY, CDR2 SMNVEV, per germline (reference sequence). The CDR3 consists of 16 residues. Trimming removed 5 bases from V and 4 bases from J; junction bases left unmatched: 10. The CDR3 DNA follows: TGTGCCAGCAGTCTCGCCGGGGGCGGGAGGGCAGATACGCAGTATTTT. It specifies CASSLAGGGRADTQYF.

The chain has TRBV15 and TRBJ1-2, with a possible D match to TRBD1 (5 bases). Trimming cost V 1 base and J 0 bases, with 9 bases left between them. This CDR3 is 15 amino acids long. Per germline, CDR1 LNHNV and CDR2 YYDKDF (reference sequence). The CDR3 reads CATSRGMDTNYGYTF. CDR3 DNA sequence: TGTGCCACCAGCAGAGGCATGGACACTAACTATGGCTACACCTTC.

The chain is built from TRBV5-1 and TRBJ1-2, with 11 bases matching TRBD1. Germline V gives CDR1 SGHRS, CDR2 YFSETQ. The CDR3 is 15 residues long. With 0 bases clipped from V and 6 bases from J, the junction kept 4 bases outside the gene matches. The CDR3 reads CASSLGDRGMNGYTF. The DNA of the CDR3 is TGCGCCAGCAGCTTGGGGGACAGGGGGATGAATGGCTACACCTTC.

The chain uses TRBV19 and TRBJ1-4; 7 positions match TRBD1. CDR1 is LNHDA and CDR2 is SQIVND in the germline V gene (reference sequence). This CDR3 is built from 13 residues. V lost 6 bases, J lost 8 bases, and 6 bases stayed unmatched. Written as DNA, the CDR3 is TGTGCCAGTAGAACAGGGGTGGGGGAAAAACTGTTTTTT. Translated, it gives CASRTGVGEKLFF.

The sample holds one count of this clone. The chain combines TRBV27 with TRBJ2-1; TRBD2 agrees at 12 bases. Germline V CDR1 and CDR2: MNHEY, SMNVEV (reference sequence). With 6 bases clipped from V and 0 bases from J, the junction kept 12 bases outside the gene matches. The CDR3 is made up of 19 amino acids. Written as DNA, the CDR3 is TGTGCCAGCAGCCGTCGACTAGCGGGGGCCTCAAGCTCCTACAATGAGCAGTTCTTC. This sequence encodes CASSRRLAGASSSYNEQFF.

This chain links TRBV18 with TRBJ1-3, with 7 positions matching TRBD1. The CDR3 extends over 17 amino acids. With V trimmed by 1 base and J by 0 bases, 6 bases remained unmatched. CDR1 and CDR2 (germline): KGHSH, LQKENI. The CDR3 is CASSPLRTGDSGNTIYF. As DNA, the CDR3 is TGTGCCAGCTCACCACTCCGGACAGGAGACTCTGGAAACACCATATATTTT. The full variable domain, completed using reference TRBV18 and TRBJ1-3, is NAGVMQNPRHLVRRRGQEARLRCSPMKGHSHVYWYRQLPEEGLKFMVYLQKENIIDESGMPKERFSAEFPKEGPSILRIQQVVRGDSAAYFCASSPLRTGDSGNTIYFGEGSWLTVV.

The CDR3 nucleotides are TGTGCCAGCAGTCCGGACAGGGATGGGGCCAACGTCCTGACTTTC. It specifies CASSPDRDGANVLTF. The chain links TRBV28 to TRBJ2-6; 8 positions match TRBD1. V shed 5 bases and J 3 bases; nucleotides not matched to a gene: 3. The CDR3 runs to 15 residues. Germline values: CDR1 MDHEN, CDR2 SYDVKM.

J is TRBJ1-2 and V is TRBV3-1 (or the pseudogene TRBV3-2), with D unresolved. The CDR3 contains 14 residues. Trimming pared 1 base from V and 1 base from J, leaving 7 bases between. CDR1 is LGHDT and CDR2 is YNNKEL in the germline V gene (reference sequence). The CDR3 loop is CASSQGLNNYGYTF. CDR3 nucleotides: TGTGCCAGCAGCCAAGGACTGAATAACTATGGCTACACCTTC.

The chain links TRBV5-4 to TRBJ1-1, with 7 bases aligning to TRBD1. Trimming cost V 0 bases and J 5 bases; bases outside gene matches: 7. CDR1 is SGHNT and CDR2 is YYREEE in the germline V gene (reference sequence). This CDR3 has 15 amino acids. The CDR3 sequence is CASSLGQGDSTEAFF. Written as DNA, the CDR3 is TGTGCCAGCAGCTTGGGTCAGGGGGATTCGACTGAAGCTTTCTTT.

The V and J genes are TRBV5-4 and TRBJ1-6; TRBD1 matches at 8 bases. Germline CDR1 reads SGHNT; CDR2 reads YYREEE (reference sequence). Trimming cost V 5 bases and J 7 bases; bases outside gene matches: 5. The CDR3 spans 14 residues. CDR3 sequence (DNA): TGTGCCAGCAGTTCGGACAGGGAAAATTCACCCCTCCACTTT. Its translation is CASSSDRENSPLHF.

The V call is TRBV3-1 (or the pseudogene TRBV3-2), the J call TRBJ1-4, with TRBD1 as a possible D gene (6 bases). V lost 1 base and J 10 bases, leaving 19 bases between the germline ends. The CDR3 is 16 residues long. Germline CDR1 is LGHDT and CDR2 is YNNKEL (reference sequence). The CDR3 coding sequence is TGTGCCAGCAGCCAAGGTCTCCAAAGGACAGCCGGAAAACTGTTTTTT. Protein product: CASSQGLQRTAGKLFF.

The rearrangement links TRBV7-2 to TRBJ2-7; D uncertain. Germline V gene data show CDR1 as SGHTA and CDR2 as FQGNSA. The CDR3 consists of 15 residues. V lost 1 base and J lost 2, with 12 bases in between. The CDR3 DNA is TGTGCCAGCAGCTTAGTACGTGGGCCCCCCTACGAGCAGTACTTC. Amino acid sequence: CASSLVRGPPYEQYF.

This chain uses TRBV10-1 with TRBJ1-2; D remains unclear. This CDR3 spans 14 amino acids. V was clipped by 4 bases and J by 4 bases, with 13 bases between them. Per germline, CDR1 WNHNN and CDR2 SYGVQD (reference sequence). The CDR3, as DNA: TGCGCCAGCAGTGTGCGGGTAGGTTGCTATGGCTACACCTTC. Residues: CASSVRVGCYGYTF.

V gene TRBV6-2 or TRBV6-3 combines with J gene TRBJ2-5; 12 nucleotides match TRBD2. CDR1 and CDR2 from the germline V gene are MNHEY and SVGEGT. This CDR3 comprises 16 residues. The ends lost 5 bases at V and 5 bases at J; junction bases unmatched: 9. CDR3 amino acids: CASSQSSGGAQETQYF. The CDR3 DNA reads as TGTGCCAGCAGTCAATCTAGCGGGGGGGCCCAGGAGACCCAGTACTTC.

The rearrangement uses TRBV28 and TRBJ1-1, with D perhaps TRBD1 (5 bases). V lost 4 bases and J lost 7, with 19 bases in between. Looked up from germline, CDR1 is MDHEN and CDR2 is SYDVKM. The CDR3 covers 15 residues. DNA for the CDR3: TGTGCCAGCAGTTGGAGGAGGGGAGGTGTCCTTGAAGCTTTCTTT. Translating gives CASSWRRGGVLEAFF.

This clone has just one count. This rearrangement joins TRBV28 to TRBJ1-1, with D perhaps matching TRBD1 (5 bases). The V gene lost 6 bases and the J gene lost 5 bases, with 19 bases spanning the gap. Germline loops: CDR1 MDHEN, CDR2 SYDVKM. The CDR3 runs to 15 residues. The CDR3 sequence: CASSIPKNGGTEAFF. The DNA for the CDR3 is TGTGCCAGCAGCATCCCCAAAAACGGGGGGACTGAAGCTTTCTTT.

V and J are TRBV7-9 and TRBJ2-1; maybe TRBD1 (5 bases). There are 11 residues in the CDR3. V dropped 6 bases and J dropped 10 bases, with 10 bases sitting between them. CDR1 SEHNR and CDR2 FQNEAQ come from the germline V gene (reference sequence). CDR3 region: CASSERQEQFF. The CDR3 DNA reads TGTGCCAGCAGTGAGCGACAGGAGCAGTTCTTC.

This chain joins TRBV11-2 and TRBJ2-7; D might be TRBD2 (6 bases). Trimming took off 6 bases at V and 7 bases at J, with 13 bases between the two ends. CDR3 length: 12 residues. Looked up from germline, CDR1 is SGHAT and CDR2 is FQNNGV. The CDR3 sequence is CASRGGPGEQYF. In nucleotides, the CDR3 is TGTGCCAGCAGAGGAGGGCCGGGGGAGCAGTACTTC.

The chain has TRBV29-1 and TRBJ1-5; perhaps TRBD1 as D (5 bases). The germline gives CDR1 SQVTM, CDR2 ANQGSEA. Trimming took 1 base from V and 0 from J, leaving 16 bases between them. The CDR3 loop spans 17 amino acids. For the CDR3, the DNA is TGCAGCGTTGAAGTCCGACAGCATAACTATAGCAATCAGCCCCAGCATTTT. It specifies CSVEVRQHNYSNQPQHF.